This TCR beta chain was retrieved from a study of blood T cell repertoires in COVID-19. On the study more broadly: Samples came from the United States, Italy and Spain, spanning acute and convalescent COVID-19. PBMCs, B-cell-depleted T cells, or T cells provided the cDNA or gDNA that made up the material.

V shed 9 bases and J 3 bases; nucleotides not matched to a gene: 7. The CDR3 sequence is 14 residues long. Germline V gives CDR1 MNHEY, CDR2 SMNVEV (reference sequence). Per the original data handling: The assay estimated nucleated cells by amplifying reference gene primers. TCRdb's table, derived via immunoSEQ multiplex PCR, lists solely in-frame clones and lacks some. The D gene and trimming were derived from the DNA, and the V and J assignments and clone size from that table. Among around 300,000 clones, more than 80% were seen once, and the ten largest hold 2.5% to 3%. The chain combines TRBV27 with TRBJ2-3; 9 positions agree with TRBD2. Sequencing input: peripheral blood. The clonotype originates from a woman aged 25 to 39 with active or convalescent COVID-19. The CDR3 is CASAWTSVTDTQYF. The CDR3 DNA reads TGTGCCAGTGCGTGGACTAGCGTGACAGATACGCAGTATTTT.